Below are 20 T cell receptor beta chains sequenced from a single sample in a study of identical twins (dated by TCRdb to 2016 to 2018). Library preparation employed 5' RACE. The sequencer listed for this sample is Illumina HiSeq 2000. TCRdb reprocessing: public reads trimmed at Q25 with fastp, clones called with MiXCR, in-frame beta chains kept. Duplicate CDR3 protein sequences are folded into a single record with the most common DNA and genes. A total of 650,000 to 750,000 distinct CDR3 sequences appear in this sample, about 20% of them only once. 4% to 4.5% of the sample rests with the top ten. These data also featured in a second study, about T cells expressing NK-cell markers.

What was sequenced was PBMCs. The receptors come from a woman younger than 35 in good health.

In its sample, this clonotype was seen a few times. The CDR3 DNA reads TGTGCCAGCAGCACCGACGGTGGGGGCACTGAAGCTTTCTTT. Translated, it gives CASSTDGGGTEAFF. The V and J genes are TRBV5-6 and TRBJ1-1; a weak D match, TRBD1 (5 bases). This CDR3 is built from 14 residues. Trimming left V 4 bases short and J 4 bases short, with 14 bases between. The V gene's germline CDR1 is SGHDT and CDR2 YYEEEE.

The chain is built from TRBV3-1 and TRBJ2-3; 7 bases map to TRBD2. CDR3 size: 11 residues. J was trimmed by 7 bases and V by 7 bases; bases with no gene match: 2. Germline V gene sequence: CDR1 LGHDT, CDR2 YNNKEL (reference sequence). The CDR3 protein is CASMGGYTQYF. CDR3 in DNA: TGTGCCAGCATGGGGGGGTATACGCAGTATTTT.

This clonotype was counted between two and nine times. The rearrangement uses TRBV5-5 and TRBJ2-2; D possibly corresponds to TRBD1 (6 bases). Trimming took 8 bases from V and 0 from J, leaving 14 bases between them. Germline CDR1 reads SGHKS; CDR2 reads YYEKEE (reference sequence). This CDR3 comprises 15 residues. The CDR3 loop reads CASVRQVTNTGELFF. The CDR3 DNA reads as TGTGCCAGTGTCAGACAGGTTACGAACACCGGGGAGCTGTTTTTT.

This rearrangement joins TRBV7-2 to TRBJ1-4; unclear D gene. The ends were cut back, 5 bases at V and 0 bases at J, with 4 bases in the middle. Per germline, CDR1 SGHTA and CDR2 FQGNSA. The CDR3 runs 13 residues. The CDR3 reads CASSRSTNEKLFF. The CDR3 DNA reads TGTGCCAGCAGCCGCTCAACTAATGAAAAACTGTTTTTT.

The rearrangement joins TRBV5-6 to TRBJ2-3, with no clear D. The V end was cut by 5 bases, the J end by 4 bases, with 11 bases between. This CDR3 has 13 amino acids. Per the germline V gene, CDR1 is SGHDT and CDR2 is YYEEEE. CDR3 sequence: CASSRFISDTQYF. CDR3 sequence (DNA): TGTGCCAGCAGTAGGTTTATTTCAGATACGCAGTATTTT.

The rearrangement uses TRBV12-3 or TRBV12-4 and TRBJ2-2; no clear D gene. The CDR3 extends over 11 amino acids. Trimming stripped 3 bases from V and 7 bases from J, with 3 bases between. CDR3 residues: CASSFIGELFF. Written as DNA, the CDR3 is TGTGCCAGCAGTTTTATCGGGGAGCTGTTTTTT.

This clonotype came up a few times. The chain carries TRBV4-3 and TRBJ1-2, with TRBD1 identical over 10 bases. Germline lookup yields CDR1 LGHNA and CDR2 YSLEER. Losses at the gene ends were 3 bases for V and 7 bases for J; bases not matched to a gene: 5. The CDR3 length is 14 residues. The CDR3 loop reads CASSQADRGFGYTF. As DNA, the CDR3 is TGCGCCAGCAGCCAGGCGGACAGGGGGTTTGGCTACACCTTC.

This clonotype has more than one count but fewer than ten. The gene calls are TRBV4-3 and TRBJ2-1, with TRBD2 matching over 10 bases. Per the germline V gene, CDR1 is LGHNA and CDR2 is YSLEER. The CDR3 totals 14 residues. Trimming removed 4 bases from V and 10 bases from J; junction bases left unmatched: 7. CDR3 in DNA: TGCGCCAGCAGCCGAGCGGGAGGGCCAGGGGAGCAGTTCTTC. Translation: CASSRAGGPGEQFF.

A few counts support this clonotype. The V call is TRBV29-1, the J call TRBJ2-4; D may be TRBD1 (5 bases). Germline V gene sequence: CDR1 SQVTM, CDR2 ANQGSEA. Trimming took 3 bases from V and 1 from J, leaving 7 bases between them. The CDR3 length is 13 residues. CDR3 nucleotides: TGCAGCGTTGAGGGGCCTGCCAAAAACATTCAGTACTTC. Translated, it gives CSVEGPAKNIQYF.

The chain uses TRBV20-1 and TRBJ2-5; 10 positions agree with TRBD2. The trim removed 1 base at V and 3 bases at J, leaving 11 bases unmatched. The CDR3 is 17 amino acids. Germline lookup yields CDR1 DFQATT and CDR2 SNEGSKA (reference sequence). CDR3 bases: TGCAGTGCTAGAGTTCTAGCGGGGGCCCTTGGCGAAGAGACCCAGTACTTC. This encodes CSARVLAGALGEETQYF.

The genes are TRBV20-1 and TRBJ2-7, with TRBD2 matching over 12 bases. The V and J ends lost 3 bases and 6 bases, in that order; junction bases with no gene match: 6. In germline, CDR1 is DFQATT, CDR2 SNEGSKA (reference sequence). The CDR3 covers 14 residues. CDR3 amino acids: CSASNRLAGAEQYF. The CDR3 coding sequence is TGCAGTGCTAGTAACCGACTAGCGGGAGCCGAGCAGTACTTC.

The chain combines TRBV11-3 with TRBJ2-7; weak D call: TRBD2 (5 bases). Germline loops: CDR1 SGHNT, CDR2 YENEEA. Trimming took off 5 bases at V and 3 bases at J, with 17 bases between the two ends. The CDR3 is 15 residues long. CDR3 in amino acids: CASSLLSGAGYEQYF. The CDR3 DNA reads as TGTGCCAGCAGCCTATTGAGCGGAGCCGGCTACGAGCAGTACTTC.

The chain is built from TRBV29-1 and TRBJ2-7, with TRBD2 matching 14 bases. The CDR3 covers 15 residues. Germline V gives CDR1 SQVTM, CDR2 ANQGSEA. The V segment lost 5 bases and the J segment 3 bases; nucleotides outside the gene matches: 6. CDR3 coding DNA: TGCAGCGTTAAGGGACTAGCGGGAGTCGGCTACGAGCAGTACTTC. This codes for CSVKGLAGVGYEQYF.

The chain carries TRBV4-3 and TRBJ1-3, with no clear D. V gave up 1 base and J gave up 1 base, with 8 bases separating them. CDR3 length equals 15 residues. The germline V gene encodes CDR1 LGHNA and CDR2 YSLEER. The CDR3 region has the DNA TGCGCCAGCAGCCAAGGGCTAGGGTCTGGAAACACCATATATTTT. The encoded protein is CASSQGLGSGNTIYF.

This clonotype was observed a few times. CDR3 coding DNA: TGTGCCAGCAGCCGGGGCGGCGGGAGGACCCCGGAGGACGAGCAGTACTTC. Its protein is CASSRGGGRTPEDEQYF. The chain uses TRBV3-1 and TRBJ2-7; 8 bases are a match to TRBD2. The J segment lost 5 bases and the V segment lost 4 bases, leaving 16 bases of the junction unmatched. Germline V gives CDR1 LGHDT, CDR2 YNNKEL (reference sequence). The CDR3 runs to 17 residues.

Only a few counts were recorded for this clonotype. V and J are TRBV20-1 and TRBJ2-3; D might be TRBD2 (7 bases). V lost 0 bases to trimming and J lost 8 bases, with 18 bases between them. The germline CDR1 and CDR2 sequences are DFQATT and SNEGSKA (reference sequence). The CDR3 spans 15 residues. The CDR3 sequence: CSARDFERGGFTQYF. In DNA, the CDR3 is TGCAGTGCTAGAGATTTTGAGAGGGGGGGCTTTACGCAGTATTTT.

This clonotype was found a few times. The CDR3 protein is CASRLQGKNTEAFF. The CDR3 nucleotides read TGTGCCAGCAGGCTACAGGGGAAGAACACTGAAGCTTTCTTT. The J gene is TRBJ1-1, the V gene TRBV3-1, with 7 bases that match TRBD1. With 6 bases clipped from V and 1 base from J, the junction kept 5 bases outside the gene matches. In germline, CDR1 is LGHDT, CDR2 YNNKEL (reference sequence). The CDR3 has 14 amino acids. The whole variable domain, filled in from reference TRBV3-1 and TRBJ1-1, reads DTAVSQTPKYLVTQMGNDKSIKCEQNLGHDTMYWYKQDSKKFLKIMFSYNNKELIINETVPNRFSPKSPDKAHLNLHINSLELGDSAVYFCASRLQGKNTEAFFGQGTRLTVV.

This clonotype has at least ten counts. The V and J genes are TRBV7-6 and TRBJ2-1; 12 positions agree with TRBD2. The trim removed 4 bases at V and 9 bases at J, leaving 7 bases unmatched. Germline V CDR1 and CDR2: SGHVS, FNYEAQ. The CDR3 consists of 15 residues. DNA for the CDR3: TGTGCCAGCAGCTCGCGACTAGCGGGAGAGGGTGAGCAGTTCTTC. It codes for CASSSRLAGEGEQFF.

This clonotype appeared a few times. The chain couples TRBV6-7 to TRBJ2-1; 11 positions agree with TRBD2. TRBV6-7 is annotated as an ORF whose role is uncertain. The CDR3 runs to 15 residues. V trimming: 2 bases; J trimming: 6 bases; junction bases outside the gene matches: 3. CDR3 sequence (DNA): TGTGCCAGCAGTTACAGGACTAGCGGGCTCAATGAGCAGTTCTTC. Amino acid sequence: CASSYRTSGLNEQFF.

The CDR3: CASTSGTGNTEAFF. For the CDR3, the DNA is TGTGCCAGCACGTCCGGGACAGGGAACACTGAAGCTTTCTTT. The V and J genes are TRBV12-3 or TRBV12-4 and TRBJ1-1; TRBD1 aligns across 8 bases. Trimming removed 7 bases from V and 1 base from J; junction bases left unmatched: 5. This CDR3 spans 14 amino acids.